This T cell receptor beta chain was profiled in a study of identical twins. Findings of the study overall: Invariant T cells like MAIT and iNKT could partly confound the zero-insertion analyses. Abundant beta clonotypes from cord blood bore fewer insertions; memory repertoires lacked this pattern.

The CDR3 loop spans 16 amino acids. V shed 0 bases and J 5 bases; nucleotides not matched to a gene: 5. Germline loops: CDR1 SGDLS, CDR2 YYNGEE. A template switching step contributed a universal primer site, while unique molecular identifiers were present in the cDNA. TCRdb redid the calling of the 5' RACE reads with MiXCR, one entry per CDR3 protein. The sample holds roughly 720,000 distinct CDR3 sequences, 15% to 20% seen once. This clonotype was seen more than once but under ten times. The target antigen is unknown. This same sample was also taken into another study, of T cells expressing NK-cell markers. That report notes: HCMV specificity was not established for the expanded NKG2C+ T cell clones.

V is TRBV9 and J is TRBJ2-1; 10 bases are a match to TRBD2. The TCR was taken from a woman in her late teens or twenties in good health. Input material: PBMCs. As DNA, the CDR3 is TGTGCCAGCAGCGTAGGGTCTAGCGGGAGTGACAATGAGCAGTTCTTC. It yields the protein CASSVGSSGSDNEQFF. Drawing the rest from reference TRBV9 and TRBJ2-1, the complete variable domain is DSGVTQTPKHLITATGQRVTLRCSPRSGDLSVYWYQQSLDQGLQFLIQYYNGEERAKGNILERFSAQQFPDLHSELNLSSLELGDSALYFCASSVGSSGSDNEQFFGPGTRLTVL.